Following are 6 T cell receptor beta chains from one sample sequenced in a study of PD-1 blockade in classical Hodgkin lymphoma. Data came from immunoSEQ multiplex PCR; TCRdb stores just in-frame clones and leaves some out. The sample has 10,000 to 12,000 clones, approximately 81% seen once. With no exception, relapse followed autologous stem cell transplantation in all patients, and brentuximab vedotin exposure varied. Here the sequenced sample was peripheral blood mononuclear cells (PBMCs), taken at baseline. The receptors derive from a human donor with classical Hodgkin lymphoma.

This clone was seen a single time. The CDR3 spells CATGRGSNQPQHF. In DNA, the CDR3 is TGTGCCACCGGGAGGGGGAGCAATCAGCCCCAGCATTTT. The V gene is TRBV6-1, the J gene TRBJ1-5; D is perhaps TRBD1 (6 bases). Trimming stripped 10 bases from V and 1 base from J, with 11 bases between. CDR1 and CDR2 from the germline V gene are MNHNS and SASEGT. The CDR3 length is 13 residues.

The table lists this clone with a few counts. V and J are TRBV11-2 and TRBJ2-1; 7 nucleotides line up with TRBD2. The CDR3 has 15 residues. CDR1 SGHAT and CDR2 FQNNGV come from the germline V gene. V lost 1 base, J lost 4 bases, and 4 bases stayed unmatched. The CDR3 protein is CASSLGTGGYNEQFF. CDR3 coding DNA: TGTGCCAGCAGCTTAGGTACCGGGGGGTACAATGAGCAGTTCTTC.

This clone is deemed medium-sized. V and J are TRBV5-6 and TRBJ2-7, with TRBD2 matching over 8 bases. Germline loops: CDR1 SGHDT, CDR2 YYEEEE. V lost 2 bases, J lost 3 bases, and 7 bases stayed unmatched. CDR3 size: 15 residues. CDR3 in amino acids: CASSLTGGTHYEQYF. In DNA form, the CDR3 reads TGTGCCAGCAGCTTAACGGGGGGGACCCACTACGAGCAGTACTTC.

V is TRBV4-1 and J is TRBJ1-1; D gene ambiguous. CDR1 is MGHRA and CDR2 is YSYEKL in the germline V gene. CDR3 length: 15 residues. With 1 base removed from V and 8 bases from J, the gap between germline ends came to 17 bases. CDR3 bases: TGCGCCAGCAGCCAAGGACCCAGCGGGGAGCTAGAAGCTTTCTTT. Its protein is CASSQGPSGELEAFF.

The CDR3 here is CAIRDGPNTGELFF. For the CDR3, the DNA is TGTGCCATCAGGGACGGACCGAACACCGGGGAGCTGTTTTTT. J is TRBJ2-2 and V is TRBV10-3; D is unresolved. The CDR3 loop spans 14 amino acids. V was trimmed by 6 bases and J by 0 bases, leaving 8 bases between them. Germline V gene sequence: CDR1 ENHRY, CDR2 SYGVKD.

This clone was seen more than once but under ten times. The J gene is TRBJ2-3, the V gene TRBV15; D gene ambiguous. The CDR3 has 14 residues. Germline CDR1 LNHNV, CDR2 YYDKDF (reference sequence). V lost 1 base and J 2 bases, leaving 7 bases between the germline ends. The CDR3 bases are TGTGCCACCAGCAGAGTTAGGGACACAGATACGCAGTATTTT. Translation: CATSRVRDTDTQYF.